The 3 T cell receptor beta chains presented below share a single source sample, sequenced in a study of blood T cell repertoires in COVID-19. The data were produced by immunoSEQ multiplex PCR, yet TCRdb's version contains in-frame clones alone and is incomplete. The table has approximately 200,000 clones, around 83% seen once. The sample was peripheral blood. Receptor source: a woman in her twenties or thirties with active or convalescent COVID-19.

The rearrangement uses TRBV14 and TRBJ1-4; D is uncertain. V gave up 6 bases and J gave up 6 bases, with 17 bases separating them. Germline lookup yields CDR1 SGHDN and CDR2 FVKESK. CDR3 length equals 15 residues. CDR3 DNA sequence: TGTGCCAGCAGTCCTTGGAACACTATCGATGAAAAACTGTTTTTT. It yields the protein CASSPWNTIDEKLFF.

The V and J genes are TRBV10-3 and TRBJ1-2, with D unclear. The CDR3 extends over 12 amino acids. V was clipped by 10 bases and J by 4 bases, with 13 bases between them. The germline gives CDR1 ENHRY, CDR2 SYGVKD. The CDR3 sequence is CASGETSYGYTF. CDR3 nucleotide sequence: TGTGCCAGCGGTGAGACAAGCTATGGCTACACCTTC.

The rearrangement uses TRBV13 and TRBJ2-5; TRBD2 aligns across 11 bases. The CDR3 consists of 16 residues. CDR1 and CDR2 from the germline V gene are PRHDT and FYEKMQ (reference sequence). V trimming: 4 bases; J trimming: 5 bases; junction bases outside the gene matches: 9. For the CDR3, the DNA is TGTGCCAGCAGCTCACGACTAGCGGGGCGTGGGGAGACCCAGTACTTC. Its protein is CASSSRLAGRGETQYF.